This T cell receptor beta chain was sequenced during a study of cytomegalovirus exposure and HLA in healthy donors. Notes on the study in general: Roughly even sequencing depth across donors was the assumption behind the presence/absence analyses. Common viral pathogens seemed, in a later analysis, to connect with several of the most significant clusters. Accounts indicate the classifier identified cytomegalovirus status with strong specificity and sensitivity.

Both 60 Vbeta primers and 13 Jbeta primers went into the PCR. The table came from immunoSEQ multiplex PCR; TCRdb's copy has only in-frame clones and leaves some out. The sample holds some 150,000 clones, roughly 76% seen once. This clone was detected only a few times. What it binds is not known. This CDR3 contains 12 residues. CDR1 and CDR2 (germline): SNHLY, FYNNEI. The V and J ends lost 8 bases and 3 bases respectively, with 10 bases between them. The sequence derives from a woman between 50 and 59 years old in good health and CMV-seronegative. Sequencing was done on a sample of PBMCs. The V call is TRBV2, the J call TRBJ1-1, with D unresolved. CDR3 amino acids: CASVFRDTEAFF. CDR3 sequence (DNA): TGTGCCAGCGTTTTCCGGGACACTGAAGCTTTCTTT.